These 8 T cell receptor beta chains originate from one sample sequenced in a study of T cells after yellow fever vaccination. One entry per CDR3 protein results from TCRdb running MiXCR on the 5' RACE reads. The sample lists more than 120,000 distinct CDR3 sequences; about 7.7% were seen once. The starting material was CD4+ T cells sorted from PBMCs, obtained 5 days after the yellow fever booster vaccination. These receptors all stem from a man younger than 45 who received the YFV17D yellow fever vaccine.

This clonotype showed up many times. This chain uses TRBV7-2 with TRBJ2-7, with 7 bases aligning to TRBD2. The germline V gene encodes CDR1 SGHTA and CDR2 FQGNSA. V lost 3 bases to trimming and J lost 5 bases; unmatched junction nucleotides: 7. There are 14 residues in the CDR3. The CDR3 sequence is CASSFGGAGNEQYF. CDR3 DNA: TGTGCCAGCAGCTTTGGCGGAGCGGGGAACGAGCAGTACTTC.

This clonotype has ten or more counts. This chain uses TRBV20-1 with TRBJ1-6; D ambiguous. Germline values: CDR1 DFQATT, CDR2 SNEGSKA (reference sequence). This CDR3 region has 16 residues. V lost 5 bases and J 2 bases, leaving 16 bases between the germline ends. Here the CDR3 reads CSAPDGLITYNSPLHF. The CDR3, as DNA: TGCAGTGCTCCGGACGGACTAATCACCTATAATTCACCCCTCCACTTT.

In this sample, this clonotype turned up many times. V and J are TRBV2 and TRBJ2-1; 9 bases are a match to TRBD1. CDR3 length equals 21 residues. Germline CDR1 reads SNHLY; CDR2 reads FYNNEI. V trimming: 3 bases; J trimming: 7 bases; junction bases outside the gene matches: 25. The CDR3 spells CASSEPRTTGGRTSYVNEQFF. Written as DNA, the CDR3 is TGTGCCAGCAGTGAGCCCCGAACAACAGGGGGCCGAACTAGCTACGTTAATGAGCAGTTCTTC.

V and J are TRBV7-2 and TRBJ2-1, with 14 bases that match TRBD2. This CDR3 has 15 amino acids. The V and J ends lost 9 bases and 3 bases, in that order; junction bases with no gene match: 4. Germline V gives CDR1 SGHTA, CDR2 FQGNSA. The CDR3 reads CASKGLAGVYNEQFF. CDR3 nucleotides: TGTGCCAGTAAGGGACTAGCGGGAGTCTACAATGAGCAGTTCTTC. Drawing the rest from reference TRBV7-2 and TRBJ2-1, the complete variable domain is GAGVSQSPSNKVTEKGKDVELRCDPISGHTALYWYRQSLGQGLEFLIYFQGNSAPDKSGLPSDRFSAERTGGSVSTLTIQRTQQEDSAVYLCASKGLAGVYNEQFFGPGTRLTVL.

This clonotype has ten or more counts. A junction end diverges from the germline sequence, so it may reflect a read error. The CDR3 DNA follows: TGTGCCAGCAGAGAAGGGACGGGCAATGAGCAGTTCTTC. The encoded protein is CASREGTGNEQFF. The chain links TRBV2 to TRBJ2-1; D possibly matches TRBD1 or TRBD2 (5 bases each). CDR1 SNHLY and CDR2 FYNNEI come from the germline V gene. There are 13 residues in the CDR3.

The CDR3 reads CASCLGVETQYF. The CDR3 nucleotides are TGTGCCAGCTGTCTGGGGGTAGAGACCCAGTACTTC. The chain uses TRBV6-2 or TRBV6-3 and TRBJ2-5; D may be TRBD1 or TRBD2 (5 bases each). With 8 bases removed from V and 4 bases from J, the gap between germline ends came to 11 bases. CDR1 MNHEY and CDR2 SVGEGT come from the germline V gene. This CDR3 comprises 12 residues.

This clonotype was seen repeatedly, ten times or more. V is TRBV5-1 and J is TRBJ2-4; unclear D gene. Trimming shortened V by 1 base and J by 2 bases, and 13 bases separated the two germline ends. CDR1 SGHRS and CDR2 YFSETQ come from the germline V gene. The CDR3 contains 16 residues. For the CDR3, the DNA is TGCGCCAGCAGCTTGAGTGACTTCCGCTCCAAAAACATTCAGTACTTC. Its protein product is CASSLSDFRSKNIQYF. The full variable domain, with the rest looked up from reference TRBV5-1 and TRBJ2-4, is KAGVTQTPRYLIKTRGQQVTLSCSPISGHRSVSWYQQTPGQGLQFLFEYFSETQRNKGNFPGRFSGRQFSNSRSEMNVSTLELGDSALYLCASSLSDFRSKNIQYFGAGTRLSVL.

The CDR3: CASSFALGFDEQFF. CDR3 coding DNA: TGTGCCAGCAGCTTCGCACTAGGGTTCGATGAGCAGTTCTTC. The chain has TRBV5-5 and TRBJ2-1; a possible D gene is TRBD2 (5 bases). Trimming left V 2 bases short and J 8 bases short, with 14 bases between. Germline V gene sequence: CDR1 SGHKS, CDR2 YYEKEE (reference sequence). This CDR3 is built from 14 residues.